The following is a TCR beta chain sequence with its context. Antigen: not known. Germline CDR1 MNHEY, CDR2 SMNVEV (reference sequence). The CDR3 has 14 residues. Losses at the gene ends were 4 bases for V and 7 bases for J; bases not matched to a gene: 7. The table came from immunoSEQ multiplex PCR; TCRdb's copy has only in-frame clones and leaves some out. The sample lists some 81,000 clones, 95% occurring once. The sample originates from a study of siplizumab effects on memory and regulatory T cells. General observations from the study: Alloreactive sequences whose origin lay in unstimulated CD4+ memory cells were significantly reduced by siplizumab.

This rearrangement joins TRBV27 to TRBJ2-1; 7 bases match TRBD2. The TCR comes from a human donor in good health. The material sequenced was CD8+ T cells sorted from blood. The CDR3 DNA sequence: TGTGCCAGCAGTTGGGGGACTAACAATAATGAGCAGTTCTTC. Amino acids: CASSWGTNNNEQFF.